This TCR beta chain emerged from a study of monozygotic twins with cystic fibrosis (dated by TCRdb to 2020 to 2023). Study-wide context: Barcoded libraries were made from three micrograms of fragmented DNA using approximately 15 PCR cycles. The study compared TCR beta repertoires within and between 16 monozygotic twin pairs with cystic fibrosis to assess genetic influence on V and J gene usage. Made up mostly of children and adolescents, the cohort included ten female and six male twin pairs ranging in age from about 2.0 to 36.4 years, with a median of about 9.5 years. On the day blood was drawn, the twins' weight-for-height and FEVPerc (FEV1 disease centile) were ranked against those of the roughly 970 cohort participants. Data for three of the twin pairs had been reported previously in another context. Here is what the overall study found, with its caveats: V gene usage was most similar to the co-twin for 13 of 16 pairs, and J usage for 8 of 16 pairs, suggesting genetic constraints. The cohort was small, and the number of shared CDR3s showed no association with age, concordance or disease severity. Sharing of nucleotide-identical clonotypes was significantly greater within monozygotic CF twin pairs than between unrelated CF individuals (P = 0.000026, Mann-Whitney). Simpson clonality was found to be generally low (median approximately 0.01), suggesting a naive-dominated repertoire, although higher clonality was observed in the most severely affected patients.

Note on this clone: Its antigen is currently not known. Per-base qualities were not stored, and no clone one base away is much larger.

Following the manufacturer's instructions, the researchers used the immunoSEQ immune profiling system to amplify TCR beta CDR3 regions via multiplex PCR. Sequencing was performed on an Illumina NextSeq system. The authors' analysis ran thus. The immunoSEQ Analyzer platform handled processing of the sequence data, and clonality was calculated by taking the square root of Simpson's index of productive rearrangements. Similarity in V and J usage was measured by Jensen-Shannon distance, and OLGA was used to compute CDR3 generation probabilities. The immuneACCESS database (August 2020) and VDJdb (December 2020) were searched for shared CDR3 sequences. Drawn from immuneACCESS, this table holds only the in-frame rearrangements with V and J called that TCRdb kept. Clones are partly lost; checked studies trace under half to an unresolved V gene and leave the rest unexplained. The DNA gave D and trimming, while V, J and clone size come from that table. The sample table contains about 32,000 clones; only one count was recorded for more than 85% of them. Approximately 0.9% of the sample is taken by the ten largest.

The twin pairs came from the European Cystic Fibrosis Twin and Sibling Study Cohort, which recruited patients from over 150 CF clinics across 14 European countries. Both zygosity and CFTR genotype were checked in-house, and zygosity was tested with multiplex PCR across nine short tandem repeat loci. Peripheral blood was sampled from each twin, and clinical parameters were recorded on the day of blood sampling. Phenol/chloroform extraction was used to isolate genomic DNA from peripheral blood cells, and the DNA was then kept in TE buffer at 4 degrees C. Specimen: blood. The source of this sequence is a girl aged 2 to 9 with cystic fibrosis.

The DNA reads TGTGCCATCAGCCCCGGGACAGGGGCGCAAGAGACCCAGTACTTC. Its translation is CAISPGTGAQETQYF. The rearranged segments are TRBV10-3 and TRBJ2-5, with TRBD1 matching 10 junction bases. The V end gives up 6 bases and the J end 2 bases, leaving 6 bases in the junction not matched to a gene. The CDR3 runs 15 residues from the cysteine to the phenylalanine. Only CDR3 DNA is held: 45 bases, read in frame from base 1. CDR1 and CDR2 were assigned from the germline V gene as ENHRY and SYGVKD.